One sample yielded the 29 T cell receptor beta chains listed below, sequenced in a study of blood T cell repertoires in COVID-19. TCRdb's copy holds only in-frame clones and misses some; the assay was immunoSEQ multiplex PCR. Of fewer than 250,000 clones in the sample, 85% to 95% are singletons; the top ten hold roughly 0.89%. Sequenced sample: peripheral blood. The receptor source for this set is a man aged 25 to 40 with COVID-19, enrolled during active disease.

The chain combines TRBV30 with TRBJ2-3; D is unclear. The germline gives CDR1 GTSNPN, CDR2 SVGIG (reference sequence). V lost 1 base and J lost 0, with 8 bases in between. This CDR3 has 14 amino acids. CDR3 nucleotide sequence: TGTGCCTGGAGTGACCTGCGTAGCACAGATACGCAGTATTTT. Its protein product is CAWSDLRSTDTQYF.

In nucleotides, the CDR3 is TGTGCCAGCAGCCCACAGGGAGACAATCAGCCCCAGCATTTT. As protein: CASSPQGDNQPQHF. This rearrangement joins TRBV11-1 to TRBJ1-5; weak D call: TRBD1 (6 bases). V was shortened by 5 bases and J by 3 bases, with 11 bases between the two germline ends. Germline lookup yields CDR1 SGHAT and CDR2 FQDESV (reference sequence). This CDR3 has 14 residues.

The genes are TRBV5-1 and TRBJ1-2; unclear D gene. The V and J ends lost 0 bases and 4 bases respectively, with 7 bases between them. Germline V gene lookup returns CDR1 SGHRS and CDR2 YFSETQ. CDR3 length: 13 amino acids. CDR3 in DNA: TGCGCCAGCAGCTTGGAACAGAGCTATGGCTACACCTTC. Translation: CASSLEQSYGYTF.

The CDR3 bases are TGTGCCAGCAGTTACGAGTTAGGGAGGACTGAAGCTTTCTTT. Residues: CASSYELGRTEAFF. The J gene is TRBJ1-1, the V gene TRBV6-2 or TRBV6-3; D is unresolved. Germline V gene lookup returns CDR1 MNHEY and CDR2 SVGEGT. This CDR3 has 14 residues. V was cut by 2 bases and J by 5 bases, with 12 bases left in between.

The rearrangement uses TRBV5-6 and TRBJ2-3; D is perhaps TRBD2 (5 bases). Germline V gene data show CDR1 as SGHDT and CDR2 as YYEEEE. The CDR3 is 13 amino acids. Trimming left V 4 bases short and J 3 bases short, with 9 bases between. The CDR3 protein is CASSTSGTDTQYF. The CDR3 DNA sequence: TGTGCCAGCAGCACGTCGGGAACAGATACGCAGTATTTT. Combining the CDR3 with reference TRBV5-6 and TRBJ2-3 gives the whole variable domain DAGVTQSPTHLIKTRGQQVTLRCSPKSGHDTVSWYQQALGQGPQFIFQYYEEEERQRGNFPDRFSGHQFPNYSSELNVNALLLGDSALYLCASSTSGTDTQYFGPGTRLTVL.

The rearrangement uses TRBV28 and TRBJ2-7; TRBD1 agrees at 7 bases. The CDR3 has 14 residues. CDR1 MDHEN and CDR2 SYDVKM come from the germline V gene. The ends lost 3 bases at V and 11 bases at J; junction bases unmatched: 13. CDR3 nucleotides: TGTGCCAGCAGTTTGGACGGGACAGCCTCTAATAAGTACTTC. It translates to CASSLDGTASNKYF.

The chain carries TRBV7-6 and TRBJ2-5; 8 bases are a match to TRBD1. Per germline, CDR1 SGHVS and CDR2 FNYEAQ. The ends lost 5 bases at V and 1 base at J; junction bases unmatched: 21. This CDR3 region has 20 residues. Written as DNA, the CDR3 is TGTGCCAGCAGCCCATCCCTAACAGGGGGTACGGGATCGGGCCAAGAGACCCAGTACTTC. Translating gives CASSPSLTGGTGSGQETQYF.

The genes are TRBV6-5 and TRBJ1-1, with D maybe TRBD1 (5 bases). The germline V gene encodes CDR1 MNHEY and CDR2 SVGAGI. The V end was cut by 5 bases, the J end by 0 bases, with 10 bases between. This CDR3 region has 14 residues. CDR3 residues: CASSLQGLNTEAFF. DNA of the CDR3: TGTGCCAGCAGTCTCCAGGGCTTGAACACTGAAGCTTTCTTT.

The chain is built from TRBV30 and TRBJ1-2; 8 bases fit TRBD1. The CDR3 length is 13 residues. Germline-derived CDR1 and CDR2 are GTSNPN and SVGIG (reference sequence). V gave up 2 bases and J gave up 7 bases; unmatched junction bases: 6. The CDR3 loop reads CAWSPQGAAGYTF. CDR3 DNA sequence: TGTGCCTGGAGTCCCCAGGGGGCGGCTGGCTACACCTTC.

This clone was detected only a few times. The chain carries TRBV5-5 and TRBJ1-5; D not resolved. There are 17 residues in the CDR3. With 1 base removed from V and 1 base from J, the gap between germline ends came to 15 bases. Germline V gives CDR1 SGHKS, CDR2 YYEKEE (reference sequence). The CDR3 DNA reads TGTGCCAGCAGCTTGTCCCTATGGGCGGGGAGCAATCAGCCCCAGCATTTT. It specifies CASSLSLWAGSNQPQHF.

Here the CDR3 reads CASSTPPGQGYYGYTF. The CDR3, as DNA: TGTGCCAGTAGTACGCCGCCGGGACAGGGTTACTATGGCTACACCTTC. This chain joins TRBV19 and TRBJ1-2, with TRBD1 identical over 9 bases. From germline, CDR1 is LNHDA and CDR2 SQIVND (reference sequence). V gave up 4 bases and J gave up 3 bases; unmatched junction bases: 9. The CDR3 runs to 16 residues.

This clone has only one observation. CDR3 bases: TGTGCCAGCAGTCCCGGGACAGGGGAAAAAGAAGCTTTCTTT. This translates into CASSPGTGEKEAFF. The chain recombines TRBV28 with TRBJ1-1; 10 bases fit TRBD1. Trimming removed 5 bases from V and 8 bases from J; junction bases left unmatched: 8. Germline CDR1 and CDR2: MDHEN and SYDVKM. The length of the CDR3 is 14 residues.

The chain is built from TRBV30 and TRBJ2-7, with no clear D. V lost 2 bases, J lost 1 base, and 3 bases lay in between. CDR1 is GTSNPN, CDR2 SVGIG, per germline (reference sequence). The CDR3 covers 11 residues. CDR3 DNA sequence: TGTGCCTGGAGTCATTCCTACGAGCAGTACTTC. Translating gives CAWSHSYEQYF. Drawing the rest from reference TRBV30 and TRBJ2-7, the complete variable domain is SQTIHQWPATLVQPVGSPLSLECTVEGTSNPNLYWYRQAAGRGLQLLFYSVGIGQISSEVPQNLSASRPQDRQFILSSKKLLLSDSGFYLCAWSHSYEQYFGPGTRLTVT.

V usage is TRBV24-1 and J usage is TRBJ2-2; D not resolved. CDR3 size: 13 residues. Trimming stripped 4 bases from V and 8 bases from J, with 10 bases between. The germline V gene has CDR1 KGHDR and CDR2 SFDVKD. The CDR3 region is CATSDLTGGELFF. CDR3 DNA sequence: TGTGCCACCAGTGACCTTACGGGTGGGGAGCTGTTTTTT.

This clone was seen just once. The chain is built from TRBV7-9 and TRBJ1-6; D gene unclear. The V gene's germline CDR1 is SEHNR and CDR2 FQNEAQ (reference sequence). This CDR3 contains 15 residues. Trimming shortened V by 1 base and J by 8 bases, and 12 bases separated the two germline ends. For the CDR3, the DNA is TGTGCCAGCAGCTTAGTTCAAGTTATAGATTCACCCCTCCACTTT. Residues: CASSLVQVIDSPLHF.

The chain has TRBV10-3 and TRBJ1-3; no reliable D call. The CDR3 is 16 amino acids. Germline V lookup: CDR1 ENHRY, CDR2 SYGVKD. V was cut by 4 bases and J by 0 bases, with 13 bases left in between. The CDR3 spells CAISAVEGGSGNTIYF. The CDR3 DNA sequence: TGTGCCATCAGTGCGGTTGAGGGAGGCTCTGGAAACACCATATATTTT.

DNA for the CDR3: TGTGCCAGCAGCTTACCGGGACAGGGCCCGAACACCGGGGAGCTGTTTTTT. Translated, it gives CASSLPGQGPNTGELFF. The rearrangement links TRBV7-3 to TRBJ2-2; TRBD1 matches at 9 bases. The V gene end was trimmed by 2 bases and the J gene end by 0 bases; junction bases not matched to a gene: 4. Germline V gene lookup returns CDR1 SGHTA and CDR2 FQGTGA. The CDR3 covers 17 residues.

The chain links TRBV7-2 to TRBJ1-2; the D gene is possibly TRBD1 (5 bases). Looked up from germline, CDR1 is SGHTA and CDR2 is FQGNSA. V was trimmed by 2 bases and J by 2 bases, leaving 9 bases between them. CDR3 size: 14 residues. CDR3 region: CASSLSEGNYGYTF. As DNA, the CDR3 is TGTGCCAGCAGCTTATCGGAGGGGAACTATGGCTACACCTTC.

The genes are TRBV18 and TRBJ2-1; TRBD2 aligns across 12 bases. The CDR3 has 14 amino acids. Germline V gene sequence: CDR1 KGHSH, CDR2 LQKENI. Losses at the gene ends were 3 bases for V and 7 bases for J; bases not matched to a gene: 1. CDR3 sequence (DNA): TGTGCCAGCTCACCCGGACTAGCGGGGAATGAGCAGTTCTTC. Translation: CASSPGLAGNEQFF.

The chain uses TRBV2 and TRBJ1-5, with D perhaps TRBD1 (6 bases). Trimming removed 6 bases at V and 1 base at J, with 10 bases between. The V gene's germline CDR1 is SNHLY and CDR2 FYNNEI. The CDR3 extends over 14 amino acids. CDR3 in amino acids: CASREQGSNQPQHF. For the CDR3, the DNA is TGTGCCAGCAGGGAACAGGGAAGCAATCAGCCCCAGCATTTT.

The chain carries TRBV9 and TRBJ2-2, with TRBD2 matching 8 bases. V gave up 3 bases and J gave up 3 bases; unmatched junction bases: 4. The CDR3 is made up of 15 amino acids. Germline V gene data show CDR1 as SGDLS and CDR2 as YYNGEE. CDR3 nucleotides: TGTGCCAGCAGCGCCCACGGGGGGGACACCGGGGAGCTGTTTTTT. It specifies CASSAHGGDTGELFF.

The chain uses TRBV3-1 (or the pseudogene TRBV3-2) and TRBJ1-1; the D is unclear. CDR3 length equals 13 residues. V gave up 1 base and J gave up 5 bases, with 8 bases separating them. The V gene's germline CDR1 is LGHDT and CDR2 YNNKEL (reference sequence). The CDR3 is CASSQGGVTEAFF. The CDR3 DNA is TGTGCCAGCAGCCAAGGAGGAGTGACTGAAGCTTTCTTT.

The CDR3 DNA follows: TGTGCCAGCAGCCGACAGTTCACCGGGGAGCTGTTTTTT. This translates into CASSRQFTGELFF. The V call is TRBV11-2, the J call TRBJ2-2; a weak D match, TRBD1 (5 bases). Trimming removed 5 bases from V and 4 bases from J, with 8 bases in between. Germline lookup yields CDR1 SGHAT and CDR2 FQNNGV. The CDR3 covers 13 residues.

This rearrangement joins TRBV7-9 to TRBJ2-7; 10 bases match TRBD1. This CDR3 has 15 residues. V shed 4 bases, J shed 4 bases, and the junction held 7 bases outside the gene matches. The germline CDR1 and CDR2 sequences are SEHNR and FQNEAQ (reference sequence). CDR3 residues: CASSSRDRGPYEQYF. CDR3 bases: TGTGCCAGCAGCTCCCGGGACAGGGGACCTTACGAGCAGTACTTC.

The chain links TRBV11-2 to TRBJ1-3; D remains unclear. The V gene's germline CDR1 is SGHAT and CDR2 FQNNGV. The CDR3 length is 16 residues. Trimming took off 3 bases at V and 1 base at J, with 13 bases between the two ends. CDR3 bases: TGTGCCAGCAGCTTTTTTAGAATACGTTCTGGAAACACCATATATTTT. Translating gives CASSFFRIRSGNTIYF.

This chain uses TRBV19 with TRBJ1-5; D is undetermined. Trimming stripped 3 bases from V and 3 bases from J, with 6 bases between. Germline V lookup: CDR1 LNHDA, CDR2 SQIVND (reference sequence). This CDR3 spans 13 amino acids. Written as DNA, the CDR3 is TGTGCCAGTAGTATCCAGGACAATCAGCCCCAGCATTTT. It is translated as CASSIQDNQPQHF. Variable domain in full (rest from reference TRBV19 and TRBJ1-5): DGGITQSPKYLFRKEGQNVTLSCEQNLNHDAMYWYRQDPGQGLRLIYYSQIVNDFQKGDIAEGYSVSREKKESFPLTVTSAQKNPTAFYLCASSIQDNQPQHFGDGTRLSIL.

The chain combines TRBV5-4 with TRBJ2-3, with no clear D. From germline, CDR1 is SGHNT and CDR2 YYREEE (reference sequence). The CDR3 covers 11 residues. Deletions cut 6 bases from V and 4 bases from J, with 6 bases between. CDR3: CASTFSDTQYF. As DNA, the CDR3 is TGTGCCAGCACTTTCTCAGATACGCAGTATTTT.

The chain uses TRBV2 and TRBJ1-5; 7 positions match TRBD1. V lost 5 bases to trimming and J lost 1 base; unmatched junction nucleotides: 5. The CDR3 is made up of 15 amino acids. Germline V gene data show CDR1 as SNHLY and CDR2 as FYNNEI. The CDR3 reads CASSPDRVSNQPQHF. As DNA, the CDR3 is TGTGCCAGCAGTCCTGACAGGGTCAGCAATCAGCCCCAGCATTTT.

This chain links TRBV19 with TRBJ2-2; the D gene is possibly TRBD1 (5 bases). CDR1 is LNHDA and CDR2 is SQIVND in the germline V gene (reference sequence). CDR3 length: 15 amino acids. V was pared by 3 bases and J by 4 bases, with 12 bases between. For the CDR3, the DNA is TGTGCCAGTAGTATGGAAGCCAGGGCCACCGGGGAGCTGTTTTTT. Translating it yields CASSMEARATGELFF.